Listed below are T cell receptor beta chains from one sample, sequenced in a study of human T cells and chemical hapten exposure. MiXCR, run by TCRdb on the RACE reads, gives a single entry per CDR3 protein. This sample has some 70,000 distinct CDR3 sequences, with 9.5% to 13% found just once. The sample here was whole blood, taken in connection with sensitization to the hapten diphenylcyclopropenone (DPC). These receptors came from a woman aged 50 to 60 with alopecia areata. Some clones in this sample may be carry-over from other donors' samples. The conserved cysteine and the conserved F or W are not part of the CDR3 here. The order of the fields is V gene, CDR3 protein.

V gene: TRBV20-1; CDR3 protein: SARGERQLNQPQH
V gene: TRBV29-1; CDR3 protein: SVEVGVSYNEQF
V gene: TRBV20-1; CDR3 protein: SASGGAPYEQY
V gene: TRBV7-6; CDR3 protein: ASSLRGSGNTIY
V gene: TRBV4-2; CDR3 protein: ASSLGAGEGDTQY
V gene: TRBV28; CDR3 protein: ASSPFDTPHWEDEQF
V gene: TRBV7-2; CDR3 protein: ASSPDRGADTQY
V gene: TRBV18; CDR3 protein: ASSLPPATNTEAF
V gene: TRBV9; CDR3 protein: ASSVALRAGNTGELF
V gene: TRBV4-3; CDR3 protein: ASSQRVLKANTGELF
V gene: TRBV20-1; CDR3 protein: SARVTGGPYNEQF
V gene: TRBV3-1; CDR3 protein: ASSLPHYNSPLH
V gene: TRBV7-6; CDR3 protein: ASSLGTSTDTQY
V gene: TRBV6-4; CDR3 protein: ASSTTGTGGSPLH
V gene: TRBV12-3/TRBV12-4; CDR3 protein: ASSPRGASYNEQF
V gene: TRBV7-9; CDR3 protein: ASSTRTTYEQY
V gene: TRBV20-1; CDR3 protein: SALRDPGYT
V gene: TRBV7-9; CDR3 protein: ASSVTASNQPQH
V gene: TRBV12-3/TRBV12-4; CDR3 protein: ASTINRGGMNTEAF
V gene: TRBV20-1; CDR3 protein: SARGRGHRGTEAF
V gene: TRBV11-2; CDR3 protein: ASSNGLVASETQY
V gene: TRBV7-2; CDR3 protein: ASSPRQGIGELF
V gene: TRBV28; CDR3 protein: ATVLEYGYT
V gene: TRBV5-1; CDR3 protein: ASSSTGIREKLF